This T cell receptor beta chain was captured by sequencing in a study of T cells in Graves' hyperthyroidism and ophthalmopathy. From RNA transcripts, TCR beta CDR3 regions were amplified. The HTBI primer set drove a first-round RT-PCR of the TCR CDR3. MiXCR, run by TCRdb on the multiplex PCR reads, gives a single entry per CDR3 protein. This table holds some 700,000 distinct CDR3 sequences, roughly 17% found once. Germline V gene sequence: CDR1 SGHTA, CDR2 FQGTGA. The CDR3 extends over 14 amino acids. V shed 5 bases and J 7 bases; nucleotides not matched to a gene: 9. The chain employs TRBV7-3 and TRBJ2-5; 8 nucleotides line up with TRBD1. The clonotype comes from a man over 45 with Graves' hyperthyroidism. Specimen: blood. The CDR3 here is CASSTIGQGTTQYF. CDR3 nucleotide sequence: TGTGCCAGCAGCACCATCGGACAGGGTACGACCCAGTACTTC.